The source of this T cell receptor (beta chain) is a study of T cell clones after liver transplantation (dated by TCRdb to the late 2010s). About the study as a whole: ITN030ST, the source of the samples, was a randomized trial that attempted immunosuppression withdrawal within 2 years of liver transplantation. Subjects received no induction therapy and standard immunosuppression until randomization at 12-24 months post-transplant. A cohort of 8 liver transplant recipients was studied, of whom 3 were classified as tolerant and 5 as non-tolerant. Donor-reactive T cell clones were identified using TCRbeta sequencing after a pre-transplant mixed lymphocyte reaction and were then followed in post-transplant blood. As an antigen-independent comparator for donor-reactive sequences, third party-reactive TCRbeta sequences were also identified from pre-transplant MLRs. Blood samples were collected pre-transplant, pre-randomization before withdrawal, and post-randomization after either complete withdrawal or failed withdrawal. Three of the eight recipients were HCV-positive; the others were transplanted for non-autoimmune, non-viral indications. Tolerance was defined as complete withdrawal of immunosuppression for at least one year without a rise in liver enzymes beyond twice the upper limit of normal.

Using immunoSEQ, frozen genomic DNA was subjected to high-throughput TCRbeta CDR3 sequencing, a process that included PCR amplification, mapping, bias correction and internal controls. The study's processing was this. Productive rearrangements were retained, and unique TCRbeta sequences were defined by the CDR3 nucleotide sequence together with the V and J gene. For a sequence to be called donor-reactive, it needed a frequency of at least 0.01% and at least 5-fold expansion in CFSE-low cells compared with unstimulated pre-transplant cells. Minimum frequency thresholds were set for each subject on the basis of the unstimulated sample with the lowest template count, so that a detection power of at least 90% was ensured. Jensen-Shannon divergence between the top 1000 TCRbeta sequences post-transplant and pre-transplant was used to measure repertoire turnover. Changes in detection of donor-reactive sequences were assessed with two-sided Fisher's exact tests. Here the immuneACCESS table is served through TCRdb, limited to in-frame sequences with V and J called. Missing clones are a known gap in these copies; in checked studies unresolved V genes cover under half, and the rest lacks a known reason. From that table come the V and J calls and clone size; the DNA was used to work out D and trimming. In all, the sample holds around 15,000 clones, and approximately 77% of those were seen once. The ten largest clones represent roughly 30% of the sample.

Unstimulated PBMCs, after thawing, were stained for CD3, CD4 and CD8 and then FACS-sorted into CD3+CD4+ and CD3+CD8+ populations. Randomization to immunosuppression withdrawal applied to every one of the 8 studied subjects. The Qiagen DNeasy Blood and Tissue Kit was used to isolate genomic DNA. Details on this clone: Its antigen has not been determined. No base-level quality is on record; no much larger clone is a single base apart.

The germline V gene (reference sequence) gives CDR1 as MNHEY and CDR2 as SMNVEV. The V end loses 3 bases and the J end loses 7 bases, and a stretch of 3 bases separates them. There are 11 amino acids in the CDR3, from cysteine to phenylalanine inclusive. Here the CDR3 DNA is all that survives: 33 bases in frame from base 1. What the work shows at the level of the full study, not this receptor alone: The conclusions were preliminary, being limited by small, heterogeneous patient numbers and by non-standardized post-transplant time points. After accounting for repertoire turnover, donor-reactive detection was significantly reduced in 7 of 8 subjects for CD4 and 8 of 8 for CD8. In 5 of 8 subjects, regardless of tolerance or HCV status, circulating donor-reactive CD4 TCRbeta sequences dropped significantly post-transplant. Since no allograft tissue specimens were available, donor-reactive T cells may have migrated into the graft instead of being deleted. Donor-reactive sequences decreased more than third party-reactive sequences, which suggests partial antigen-specific deletion that was not related to withdrawal success. In two subjects, low numbers of available donor cells limited the measurable donor-reactive repertoire.

The material was CD8+ T cells from blood, obtained around 44 months after liver transplant. The receptor comes from a human patient who received a liver transplant. After a transplant, some of the T cells may come from the graft donor. This receptor chain uses TRBV27 and TRBJ1-4, with no D gene named confidently. In nucleotides, the sequence is TGTGCCAGCAGTTTCGGTGAAAAACTGTTTTTT. This yields the protein CASSFGEKLFF. The full variable domain, with segments outside the CDR3 supplied by the reference TRBV27 and TRBJ1-4 proteins, appears as EAQVTQNPRYLITVTGKKLTVTCSQNMNHEYMSWYRQDPGLGLRQIYYSMNVEVTDKGDVPEGYKVSRKEKRNFPLILESPSPNQTSLYFCASSFGEKLFFGSGTQLSVL.